The present entry profiles one T cell receptor (beta chain) with its context. The repertoire was sequenced with immunoSEQ multiplex PCR; TCRdb's copy has only in-frame clones and lacks some. The repertoire holds 130,000 to 150,000 clones, approximately 91% seen once, with roughly 3.2% in the top ten. The data stem from a study of control samples from healthy donors and cancer patients. CDR3 length: 16 residues. Trimming removed 3 bases at V and 0 bases at J, with 11 bases between. The germline CDR1 and CDR2 sequences are SGHAT and FQNNGV. Sequencing used blood. The sequence was collected from a man aged 25 to 45 in good health. V gene TRBV11-2 combines with J gene TRBJ2-2, with D possibly TRBD1 on 5 matching bases. The DNA of the CDR3 is TGTGCCAGCAGCTTGCCAGGGCCCTCGAACACCGGGGAGCTGTTTTTT. Encoded protein: CASSLPGPSNTGELFF.